Reported below is one T cell receptor (beta chain). Antigen unknown. PCR involved 60 Vbeta and 13 Jbeta primers. Original analysis: As a later analysis found, there were 80 million to 90 million unique TCR beta chains, of which around 10 million were shared. Assay used: immunoSEQ multiplex PCR; TCRdb lists only in-frame clones, some missing. Clonal size and the V and J genes are those of that table, whereas D and trimming came from the DNA. This table has about 180,000 clones, about four fifths appearing once. Germline V gene data show CDR1 as KGHSH and CDR2 as LQKENI. The junction had 14 bases not matched to a gene; V was cut back by 3 bases and J by 3 bases. The CDR3 is 18 amino acids. Though probably carrying unrecorded immune exposures, donors were nominally healthy at sampling. The data were taken from a study of cytomegalovirus exposure and HLA in healthy donors. Whole-study results and caveats: The likely origin of a cluster of highly shared sequence variants was a sequencing artifact. Equally common other TCR beta chains were less clonally expanded than HLA-associated ones, a later analysis found.

This sequence originates from a woman aged 18-29 years in good health and CMV-seropositive. Specimen: PBMCs. The V and J genes are TRBV18 and TRBJ1-5; the match to TRBD1 covers 7 bases. The CDR3 coding sequence is TGTGCCAGCTCACCCACCCCCCGCCGGGGACAGAACAATCAGCCCCAGCATTTT. Encoded protein: CASSPTPRRGQNNQPQHF.